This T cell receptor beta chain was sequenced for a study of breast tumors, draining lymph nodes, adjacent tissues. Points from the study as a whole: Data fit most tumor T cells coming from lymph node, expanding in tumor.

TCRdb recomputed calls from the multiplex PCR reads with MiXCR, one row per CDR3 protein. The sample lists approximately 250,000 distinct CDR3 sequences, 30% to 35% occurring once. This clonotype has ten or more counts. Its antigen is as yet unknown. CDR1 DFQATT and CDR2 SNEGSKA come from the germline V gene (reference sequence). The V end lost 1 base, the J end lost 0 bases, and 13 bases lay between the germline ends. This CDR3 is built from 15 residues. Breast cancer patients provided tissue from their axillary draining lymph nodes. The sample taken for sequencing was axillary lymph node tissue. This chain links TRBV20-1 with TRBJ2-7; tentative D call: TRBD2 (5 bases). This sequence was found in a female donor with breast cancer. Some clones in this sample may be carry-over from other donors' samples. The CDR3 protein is CSARGEGTSSYEQYF. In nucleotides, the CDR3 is TGCAGTGCTAGAGGAGAAGGTACTAGCTCCTACGAGCAGTACTTC.